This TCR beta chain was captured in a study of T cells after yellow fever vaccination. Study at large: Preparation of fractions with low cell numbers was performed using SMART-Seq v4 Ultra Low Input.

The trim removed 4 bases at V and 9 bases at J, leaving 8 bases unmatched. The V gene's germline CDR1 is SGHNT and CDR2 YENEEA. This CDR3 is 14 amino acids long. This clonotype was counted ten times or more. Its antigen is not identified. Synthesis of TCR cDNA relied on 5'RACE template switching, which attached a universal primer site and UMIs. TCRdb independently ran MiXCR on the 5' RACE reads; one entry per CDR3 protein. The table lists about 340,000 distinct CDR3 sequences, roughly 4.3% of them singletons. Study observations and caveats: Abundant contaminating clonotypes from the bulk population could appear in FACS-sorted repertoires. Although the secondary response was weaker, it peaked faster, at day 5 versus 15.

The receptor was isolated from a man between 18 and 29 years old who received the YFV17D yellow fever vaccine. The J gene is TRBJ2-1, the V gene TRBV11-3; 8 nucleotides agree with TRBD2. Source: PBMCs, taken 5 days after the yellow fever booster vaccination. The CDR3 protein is CASSSFGGGREQFF. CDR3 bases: TGTGCCAGCAGCTCTTTCGGGGGGGGACGTGAGCAGTTCTTC.